This TCR beta chain is drawn from a study of glioma-infiltrating T cells. Study-wide points: Above-expected tissue-blood divergence occurred in all gliomas, most in low-grade ones. Tissue and blood shared very few CDR3 sequences.

Amplification of TCR alpha and beta CDR3 regions from RNA used iRepertoire nested multiplex PCR. TCRdb passed the multiplex PCR reads through MiXCR, listing each CDR3 protein once. This table holds about 130,000 distinct CDR3 sequences, about 25% found once. This clonotype was observed a few times. Its antigen remains unknown. The specimen was glioma tissue, nonneoplastic brain tissue, or PBMCs (not recorded which). This receptor was obtained from a human donor with low-grade glioma or glioblastoma, undergoing nonglioma brain surgery, or in good health (not recorded which).

The CDR3, as DNA: TGTGCCAGCAGCCAAGTGAATGGGGGACTGTACGTC. Amino acid sequence: CASSQVNGGLYV. V and J are TRBV3-1 and TRBJ2-7, with D possibly TRBD2 on 6 matching bases. Germline V gives CDR1 LGHDT, CDR2 YNNKEL (reference sequence). V gave up 1 base and J gave up 12 bases, with 13 bases separating them. The CDR3 extends over 12 amino acids.